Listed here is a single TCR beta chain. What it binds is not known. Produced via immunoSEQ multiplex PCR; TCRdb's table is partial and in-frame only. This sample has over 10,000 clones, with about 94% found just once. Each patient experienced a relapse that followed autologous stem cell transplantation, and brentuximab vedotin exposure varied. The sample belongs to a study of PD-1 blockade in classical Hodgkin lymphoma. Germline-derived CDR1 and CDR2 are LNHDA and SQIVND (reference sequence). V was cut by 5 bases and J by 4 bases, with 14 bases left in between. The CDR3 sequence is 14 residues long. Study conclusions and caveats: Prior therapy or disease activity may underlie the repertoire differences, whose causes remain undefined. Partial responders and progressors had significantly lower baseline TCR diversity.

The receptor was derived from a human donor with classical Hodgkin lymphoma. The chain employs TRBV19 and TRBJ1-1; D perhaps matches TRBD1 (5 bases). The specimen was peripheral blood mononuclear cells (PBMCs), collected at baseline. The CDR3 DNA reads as TGTGCCAGTAGTTCAACGGGGCAGGGCACTGAAGCTTTCTTT. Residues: CASSSTGQGTEAFF.